This T cell receptor beta chain was sequenced during a study of T-cell memory formation after mild COVID-19 (dated by TCRdb to about 2021). Study-level background: TCR sequence clusters from the two donors were found to be largely donor specific. In two donors, T-cell clones that expanded and contracted after mild COVID-19 were tracked by sequencing TCRalpha and TCRbeta repertoires over time. Two young, previously healthy adult volunteers, one female and one male, were included in the cohort. The study at large found these results: The study covered only a couple of mild cases, and larger cohorts including severe cases with pre-infection samples were considered necessary. Whether the second-wave clones peaking on day 37 were SARS-CoV-2 specific was not confirmed. Contracting CD4+ clones turned up mainly in the CM and EM memory subsets, whereas EMRA was where CD8+ clones were enriched. Some responding clones were detected in pre-infection memory, suggesting pre-existing cross-reactive memory T cells joined the SARS-CoV-2 response. From day 15 to 85, contracting clones showed balanced CD4/CD8 phenotypes, whereas a second wave of clones that expanded from day 15 to 37 leaned towards CD4+.

According to the germline V gene, CDR1 reads SQVTM and CDR2 reads ANQGSEA. A distance of 13 bases separates the germline ends of V and J, which lose 0 bases and 1 base respectively. Its CDR3 holds 15 amino acids, cysteine through phenylalanine. Kept here is only the CDR3 DNA, which spans 45 bases and is read in frame from base 1. To note about this clonotype: It lacks a known antigen. There are no base qualities to consult, and no much larger clone falls within one base.

Ficoll-Paque density gradient centrifugation was the method used to isolate PBMCs. For sequencing, an Illumina NovaSeq 6000 was employed. Using 5'RACE with constant-segment primers, TCRalpha and TCRbeta cDNA libraries were constructed, with sample barcodes and unique molecular identifiers added in the process. RNA was extracted from every sample with Trizol reagent. Library amplification was performed in two PCR steps, and a second sample barcode and Illumina TruSeq adapters were introduced in the second step. Libraries were sequenced on an Illumina NovaSeq with 2 x 150 bp paired-end reads. Per the authors' processing: Reads were demultiplexed and collapsed into UMI-guided consensus sequences with migec v1.2.7. Using mixcr v2.1.11, UMI consensuses were aligned to TRA and TRB V and J templates and then assembled into clonotypes. A clonotype was counted as expanded or contracted only if both edgeR and NoisET called the change significant, with noise models trained on biological replicates. For edgeR calls, the thresholds were a false discovery rate-adjusted p below 0.01 and a log2 fold-change of 1. As an exploratory analysis of dynamics, PCA with hierarchical clustering was applied to max-normalized trajectories of the 1000 most abundant clonotypes. The CD4 or CD8 phenotype of responding clones was assigned using the separately sequenced CD4+ and CD8+ repertoires. TCRdb passed the public sequencing reads through fastp at Q25 and MiXCR, retaining productive beta sequences. Every CDR3 protein is listed once, alongside the most common genes and DNA of its rows. TCRdb's processing, not the authors' own work, is the source of the V and J calls. Across this sample there are roughly 500,000 distinct CDR3 sequences, with 20% seen only once. 12% of the sample goes to the ten largest clones.

Source material: PBMCs or a T cell subset sorted from them (not recorded which). The chain couples TRBV29-1 to TRBJ2-7; the D gene identity is not certain. The clonotype originates from an adult woman who had mild COVID-19 (a few samples of this study predate the infection). The sample titles of this study are shuffled in the database, so cell type and time point are left out; the donor was told from shared clones. The DNA reads as follows: TGCAGCGTTGAAGACGATCCCACTGGGTCCTACGAGCAGTACTTC. Translated, this is CSVEDDPTGSYEQYF.